This T cell receptor beta chain originates from a study of PD-1 blockade in classical Hodgkin lymphoma. V was clipped by 10 bases and J by 9 bases, with 21 bases between them. This CDR3 spans 13 amino acids. Germline V gene data show CDR1 as LNHDA and CDR2 as SQIVND (reference sequence). The repertoire was sequenced with immunoSEQ multiplex PCR; TCRdb's copy has only in-frame clones and lacks some. The profile shows 25,000 to 30,000 clones, approximately 72% of them singletons. In the case of this clone: Its antigen is not identified.

Whole-study findings and limits: Significantly greater TCR diversity emerged by C4D1 in CD4+ cells but not CD8+ cells.

All the patients suffered relapse after autologous stem cell transplantation, and brentuximab vedotin exposure differed. The sample consisted of peripheral blood mononuclear cells (PBMCs), taken before the second cycle of nivolumab. This chain connects TRBV19 to TRBJ1-1; D gene uncertain. The TCR sequence derives from a human donor with classical Hodgkin lymphoma. DNA for the CDR3: TGTGCCACCTCATTAAGGGAGAGGGTTAAAGCTTTCTTT. It specifies CATSLRERVKAFF.